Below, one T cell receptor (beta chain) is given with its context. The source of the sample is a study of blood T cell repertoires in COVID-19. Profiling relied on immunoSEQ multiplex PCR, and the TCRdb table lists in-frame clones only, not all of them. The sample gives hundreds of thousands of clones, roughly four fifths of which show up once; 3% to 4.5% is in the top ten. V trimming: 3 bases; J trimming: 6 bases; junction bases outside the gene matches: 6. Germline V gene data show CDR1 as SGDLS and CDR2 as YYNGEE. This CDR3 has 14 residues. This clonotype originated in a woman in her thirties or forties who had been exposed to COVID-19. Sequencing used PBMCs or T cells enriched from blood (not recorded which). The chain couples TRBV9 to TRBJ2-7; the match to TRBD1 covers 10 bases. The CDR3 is CASSETGGPGEQYF. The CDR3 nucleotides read TGTGCCAGCAGCGAGACAGGGGGCCCCGGCGAGCAGTACTTC.